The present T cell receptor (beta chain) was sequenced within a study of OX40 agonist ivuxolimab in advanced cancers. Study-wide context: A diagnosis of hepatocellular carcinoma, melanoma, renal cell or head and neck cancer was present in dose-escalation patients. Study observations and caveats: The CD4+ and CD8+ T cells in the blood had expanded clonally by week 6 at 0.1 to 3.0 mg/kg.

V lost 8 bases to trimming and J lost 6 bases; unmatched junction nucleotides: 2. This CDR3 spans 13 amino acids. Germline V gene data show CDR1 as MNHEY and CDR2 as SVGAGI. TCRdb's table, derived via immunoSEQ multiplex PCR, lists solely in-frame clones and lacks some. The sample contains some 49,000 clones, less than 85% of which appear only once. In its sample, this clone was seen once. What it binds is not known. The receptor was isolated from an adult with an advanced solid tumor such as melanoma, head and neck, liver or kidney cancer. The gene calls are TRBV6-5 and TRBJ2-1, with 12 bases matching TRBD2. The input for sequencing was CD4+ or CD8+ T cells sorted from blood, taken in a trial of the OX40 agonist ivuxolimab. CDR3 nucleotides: TGTGCCAGCGCTAGCGGGGGGGCCAATGAGCAGTTCTTC. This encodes CASASGGANEQFF.